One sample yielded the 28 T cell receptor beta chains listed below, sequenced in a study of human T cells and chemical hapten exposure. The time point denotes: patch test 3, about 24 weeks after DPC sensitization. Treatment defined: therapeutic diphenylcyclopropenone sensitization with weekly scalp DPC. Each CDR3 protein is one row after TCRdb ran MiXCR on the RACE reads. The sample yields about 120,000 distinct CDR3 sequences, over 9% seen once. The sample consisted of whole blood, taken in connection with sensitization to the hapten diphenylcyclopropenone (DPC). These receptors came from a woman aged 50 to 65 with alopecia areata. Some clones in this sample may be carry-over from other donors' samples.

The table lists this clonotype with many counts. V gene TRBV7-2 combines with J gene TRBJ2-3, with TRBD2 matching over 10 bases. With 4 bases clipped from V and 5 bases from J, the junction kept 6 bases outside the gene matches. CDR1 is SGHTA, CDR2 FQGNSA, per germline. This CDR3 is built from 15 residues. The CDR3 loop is CASSSPAGGLDTQYF. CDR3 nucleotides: TGTGCCAGCAGCTCCCCAGCGGGGGGGTTAGATACGCAGTATTTT. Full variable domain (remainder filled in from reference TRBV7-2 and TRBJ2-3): GAGVSQSPSNKVTEKGKDVELRCDPISGHTALYWYRQSLGQGLEFLIYFQGNSAPDKSGLPSDRFSAERTGGSVSTLTIQRTQQEDSAVYLCASSSPAGGLDTQYFGPGTRLTVL.

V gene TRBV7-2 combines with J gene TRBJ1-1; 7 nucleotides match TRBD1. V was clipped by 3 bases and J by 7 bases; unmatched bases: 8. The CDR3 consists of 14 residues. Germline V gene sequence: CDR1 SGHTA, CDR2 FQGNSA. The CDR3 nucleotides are TGTGCCAGCAGCTTTGCCGACAGGGATTATGAAGCTTTCTTT. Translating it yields CASSFADRDYEAFF.

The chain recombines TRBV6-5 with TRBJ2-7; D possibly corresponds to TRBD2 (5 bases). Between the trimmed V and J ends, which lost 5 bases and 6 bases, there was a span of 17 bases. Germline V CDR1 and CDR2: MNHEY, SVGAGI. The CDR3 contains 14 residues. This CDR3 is CASSHDGEGAEQYF. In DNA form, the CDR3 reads TGTGCCAGCAGTCACGACGGCGAGGGAGCCGAGCAGTACTTC.

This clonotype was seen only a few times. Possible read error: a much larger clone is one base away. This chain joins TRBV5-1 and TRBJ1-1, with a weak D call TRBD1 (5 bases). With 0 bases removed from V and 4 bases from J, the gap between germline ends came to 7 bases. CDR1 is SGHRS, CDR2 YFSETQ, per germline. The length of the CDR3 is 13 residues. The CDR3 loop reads CASSLDGGTEAFF. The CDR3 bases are TGCGCCAGCAGCTTGGACGGGGGCACTGAAGCTTTCTTT.

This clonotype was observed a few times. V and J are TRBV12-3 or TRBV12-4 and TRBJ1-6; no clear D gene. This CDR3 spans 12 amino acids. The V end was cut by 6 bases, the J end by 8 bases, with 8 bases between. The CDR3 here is CASSTSDSPLHF. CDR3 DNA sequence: TGTGCCAGCAGCACATCGGATTCACCCCTCCACTTT.

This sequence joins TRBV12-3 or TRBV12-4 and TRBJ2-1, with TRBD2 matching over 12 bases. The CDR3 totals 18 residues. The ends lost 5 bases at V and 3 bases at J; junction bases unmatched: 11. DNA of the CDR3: TGTGCCAGCAGTGGGACTAGCGGGTCTCCTGGCGGCTACAATGAGCAGTTCTTC. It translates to CASSGTSGSPGGYNEQFF.

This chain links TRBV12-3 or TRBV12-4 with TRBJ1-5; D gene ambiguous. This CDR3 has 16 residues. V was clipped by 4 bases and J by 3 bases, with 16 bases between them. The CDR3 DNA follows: TGTGCCAGCAGTTGGGGAGGTTCGACAACCAATCAGCCCCAGCATTTT. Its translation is CASSWGGSTTNQPQHF.

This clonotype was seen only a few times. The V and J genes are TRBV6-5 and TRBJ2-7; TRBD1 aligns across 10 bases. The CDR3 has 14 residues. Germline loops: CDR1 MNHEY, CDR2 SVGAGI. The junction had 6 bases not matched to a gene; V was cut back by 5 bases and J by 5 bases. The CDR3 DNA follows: TGTGCCAGCAGTCGCGGGACAGGGGTCGACGAGCAGTACTTC. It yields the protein CASSRGTGVDEQYF.

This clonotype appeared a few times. The CDR3 reads CSVIQGAVNSPLHF. The CDR3, as DNA: TGCAGTGTCATACAGGGGGCTGTTAATTCACCCCTCCACTTT. The chain uses TRBV20-1 and TRBJ1-6, with 9 bases that match TRBD1. The CDR3 has 14 residues. Trimming cost V 7 bases and J 6 bases; bases outside gene matches: 7. Germline assignment: CDR1 DFQATT and CDR2 SNEGSKA (reference sequence).

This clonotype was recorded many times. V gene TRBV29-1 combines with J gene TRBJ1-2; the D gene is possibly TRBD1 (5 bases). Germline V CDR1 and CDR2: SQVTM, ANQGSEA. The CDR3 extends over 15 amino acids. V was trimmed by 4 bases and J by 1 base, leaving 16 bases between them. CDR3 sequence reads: CSVGPRTSLNYGYTF. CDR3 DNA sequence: TGCAGCGTTGGACCCCGGACAAGCCTTAACTATGGCTACACCTTC.

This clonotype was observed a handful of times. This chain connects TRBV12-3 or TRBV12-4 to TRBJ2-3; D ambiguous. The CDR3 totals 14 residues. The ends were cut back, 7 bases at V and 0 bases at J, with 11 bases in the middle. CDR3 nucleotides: TGTGCCAGCATCCTCCGGTTTAGCACAGATACGCAGTATTTT. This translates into CASILRFSTDTQYF.

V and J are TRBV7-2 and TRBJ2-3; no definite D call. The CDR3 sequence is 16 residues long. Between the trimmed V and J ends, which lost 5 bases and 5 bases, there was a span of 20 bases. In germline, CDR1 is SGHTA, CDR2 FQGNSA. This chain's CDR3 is CASSPLLRGVGDTQYF. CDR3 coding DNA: TGTGCCAGCAGCCCCCTCTTACGTGGGGTCGGAGATACGCAGTATTTT. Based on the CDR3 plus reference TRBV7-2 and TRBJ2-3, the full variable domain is GAGVSQSPSNKVTEKGKDVELRCDPISGHTALYWYRQSLGQGLEFLIYFQGNSAPDKSGLPSDRFSAERTGGSVSTLTIQRTQQEDSAVYLCASSPLLRGVGDTQYFGPGTRLTVL.

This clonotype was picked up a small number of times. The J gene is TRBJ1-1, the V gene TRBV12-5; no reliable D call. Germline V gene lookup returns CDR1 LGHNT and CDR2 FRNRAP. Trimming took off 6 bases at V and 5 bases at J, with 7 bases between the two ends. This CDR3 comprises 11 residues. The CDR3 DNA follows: TGTGCTAGTGGCCTGGGTACTGAAGCTTTCTTT. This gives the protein CASGLGTEAFF.

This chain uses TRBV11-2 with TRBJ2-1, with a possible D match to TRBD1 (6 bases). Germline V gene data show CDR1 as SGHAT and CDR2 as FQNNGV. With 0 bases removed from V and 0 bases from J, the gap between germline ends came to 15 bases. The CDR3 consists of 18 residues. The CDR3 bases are TGTGCCAGCAGCTTAGATCCAGGGGCGTTGAGCTCCTACAATGAGCAGTTCTTC. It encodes CASSLDPGALSSYNEQFF.

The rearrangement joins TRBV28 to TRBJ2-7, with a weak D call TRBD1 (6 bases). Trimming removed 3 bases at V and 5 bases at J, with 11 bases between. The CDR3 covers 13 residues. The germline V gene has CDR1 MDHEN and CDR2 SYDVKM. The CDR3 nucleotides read TGTGCCAGCAGTTTCTCAGGGGTTCACGAGCAGTACTTC. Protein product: CASSFSGVHEQYF.

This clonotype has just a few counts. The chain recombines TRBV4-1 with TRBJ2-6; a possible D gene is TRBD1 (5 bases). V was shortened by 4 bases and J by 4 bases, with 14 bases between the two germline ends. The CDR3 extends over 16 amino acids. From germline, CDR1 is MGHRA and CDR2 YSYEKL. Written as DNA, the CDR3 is TGCGCCAGCAGCCGATCTGCAGGGCTAGGGGCCAACGTCCTGACTTTC. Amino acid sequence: CASSRSAGLGANVLTF.

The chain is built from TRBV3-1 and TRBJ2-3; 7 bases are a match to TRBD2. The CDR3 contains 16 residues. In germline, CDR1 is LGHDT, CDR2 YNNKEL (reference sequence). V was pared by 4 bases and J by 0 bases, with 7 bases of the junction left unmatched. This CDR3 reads CASSLSGTKSTDTQYF. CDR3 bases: TGTGCCAGCAGCCTCTCCGGGACTAAGAGCACAGATACGCAGTATTTT.

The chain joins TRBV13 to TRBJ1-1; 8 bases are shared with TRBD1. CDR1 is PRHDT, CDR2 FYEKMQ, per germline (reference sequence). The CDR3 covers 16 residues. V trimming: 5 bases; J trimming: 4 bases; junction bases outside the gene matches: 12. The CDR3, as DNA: TGTGCCAGCAGCACCCAGGAGGGACAGGAGGGCACTGAAGCTTTCTTT. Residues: CASSTQEGQEGTEAFF.

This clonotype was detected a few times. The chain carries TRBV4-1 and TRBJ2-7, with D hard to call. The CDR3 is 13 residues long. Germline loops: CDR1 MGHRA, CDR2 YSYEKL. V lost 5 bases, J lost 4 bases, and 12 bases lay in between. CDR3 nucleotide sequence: TGCGCCAGCAGCACCACGCCGATGTACGAGCAGTACTTC. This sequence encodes CASSTTPMYEQYF.

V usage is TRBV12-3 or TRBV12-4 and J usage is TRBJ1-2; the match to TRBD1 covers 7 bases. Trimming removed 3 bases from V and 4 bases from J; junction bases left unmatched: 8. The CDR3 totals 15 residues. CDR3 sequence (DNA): TGTGCCAGCAGTTTTAGGGGGCAAGCCCTCTATGGCTACACCTTC. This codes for CASSFRGQALYGYTF.

CDR3 nucleotides: TGTGCCAGCAGCCAAGAGGGACTGCTGAACACTGAAGCTTTCTTT. It yields the protein CASSQEGLLNTEAFF. The chain links TRBV14 to TRBJ1-1; possible D gene TRBD1, 5 bases. CDR1 SGHDN and CDR2 FVKESK come from the germline V gene. Trimming shortened V by 0 bases and J by 0 bases, and 8 bases separated the two germline ends. The CDR3 covers 15 residues.

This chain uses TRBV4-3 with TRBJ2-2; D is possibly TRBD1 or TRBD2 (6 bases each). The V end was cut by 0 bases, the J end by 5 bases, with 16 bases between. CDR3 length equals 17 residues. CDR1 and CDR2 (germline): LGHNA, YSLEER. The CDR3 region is CASSQEGGRGITGELFF. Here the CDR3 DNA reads TGCGCCAGCAGCCAAGAGGGGGGAAGGGGGATTACCGGGGAGCTGTTTTTT.

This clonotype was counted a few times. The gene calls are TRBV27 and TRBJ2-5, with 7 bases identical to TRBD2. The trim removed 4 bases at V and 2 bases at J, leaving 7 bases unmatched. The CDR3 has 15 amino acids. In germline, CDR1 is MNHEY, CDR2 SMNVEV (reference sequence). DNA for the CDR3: TGTGCCAGCAGTTCTGGGCGAGCGGGGCAAGAGACCCAGTACTTC. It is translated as CASSSGRAGQETQYF.

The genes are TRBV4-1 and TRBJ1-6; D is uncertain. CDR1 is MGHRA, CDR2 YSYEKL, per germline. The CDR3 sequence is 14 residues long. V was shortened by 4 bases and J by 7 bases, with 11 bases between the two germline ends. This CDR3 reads CASSPLWSNSPLHF. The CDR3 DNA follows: TGCGCCAGCAGCCCTTTATGGAGCAATTCACCCCTCCACTTT.

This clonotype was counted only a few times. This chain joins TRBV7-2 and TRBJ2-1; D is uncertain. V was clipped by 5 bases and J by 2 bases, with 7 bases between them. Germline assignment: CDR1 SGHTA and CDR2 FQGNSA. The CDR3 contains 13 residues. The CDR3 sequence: CASSLGAYNEQFF. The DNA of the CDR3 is TGTGCCAGCAGCCTGGGCGCCTACAATGAGCAGTTCTTC. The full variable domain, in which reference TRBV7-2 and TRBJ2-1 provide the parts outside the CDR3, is GAGVSQSPSNKVTEKGKDVELRCDPISGHTALYWYRQSLGQGLEFLIYFQGNSAPDKSGLPSDRFSAERTGGSVSTLTIQRTQQEDSAVYLCASSLGAYNEQFFGPGTRLTVL.

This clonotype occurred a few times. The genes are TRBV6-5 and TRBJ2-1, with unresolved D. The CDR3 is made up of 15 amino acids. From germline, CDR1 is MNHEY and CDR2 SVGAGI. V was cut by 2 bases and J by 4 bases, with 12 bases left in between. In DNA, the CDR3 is TGTGCCAGCAGTTACGGTCCCGCAGCTTACAATGAGCAGTTCTTC. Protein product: CASSYGPAAYNEQFF.

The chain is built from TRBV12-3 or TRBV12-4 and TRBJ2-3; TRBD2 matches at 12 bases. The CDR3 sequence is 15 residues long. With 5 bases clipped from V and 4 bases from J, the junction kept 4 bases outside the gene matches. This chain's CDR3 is CASSRTSGTSDTQYF. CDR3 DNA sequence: TGTGCCAGCAGTCGGACTAGCGGGACATCAGATACGCAGTATTTT.

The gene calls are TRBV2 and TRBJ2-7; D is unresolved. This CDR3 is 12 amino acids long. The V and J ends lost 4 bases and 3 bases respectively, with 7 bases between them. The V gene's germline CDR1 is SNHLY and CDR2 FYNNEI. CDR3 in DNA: TGTGCCAGCAGTGTGGACGGCTACGAGCAGTACTTC. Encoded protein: CASSVDGYEQYF.